A selection of T cell receptor beta chains follows, all from one sample in a study of identical twins. TCRdb processed the 5' RACE reads anew with MiXCR; each CDR3 protein has one entry. Of about 470,000 distinct CDR3 sequences detected, about 24% appear once; the ten largest clones hold 2.9%. These records were also assigned to another study, of T cells expressing NK-cell markers.

Sequenced sample: CD4+ T cells sorted from blood. These receptors all stem from a woman aged 18 to 35 in good health. The CDR3 runs from the conserved cysteine through the conserved F or W. The D gene is left open where the match is weak.

CDR3 protein	D gene	J gene	V gene
CATSATPGQGNTGELFF	NA	TRBJ2-2	TRBV24-1
CATGTNYGYTF	NA	TRBJ1-2	TRBV12-3/TRBV12-4
CASSPSGGAGGEQYF	TRBD1	TRBJ2-7	TRBV27
CASSRTSGYNEQFF	TRBD2	TRBJ2-1	TRBV7-2
CASSLGGRASYETQYF	TRBD2	TRBJ2-5	TRBV5-8
CASNPGGATYGYTF	TRBD1	TRBJ1-2	TRBV6-1
CASSLGRTGSTDTQYF	TRBD1	TRBJ2-3	TRBV7-9
CASSSYPHTQYF	NA	TRBJ2-3	TRBV11-2
CSALLDSVSYEQYF	NA	TRBJ2-7	TRBV20-1
CASSYSVNEKLFF	NA	TRBJ1-4	TRBV6-5
CASSIAGETQYF	NA	TRBJ2-5	TRBV27
CAITRGQGRSYEQYF	TRBD1	TRBJ2-7	TRBV10-3
CSVRTGTNTEAFF	TRBD1	TRBJ1-1	TRBV29-1
CASGSPGTSGGYEQYF	TRBD2	TRBJ2-7	TRBV12-5